This T cell receptor beta chain was recorded in a study of CD8+ T cells in alopecia areata (dated by TCRdb to the late 2010s). About the investigation overall: The treated patients took part in an open-label pilot trial in which moderate-to-severe alopecia areata was treated with oral tofacitinib at 5 to 10 mg twice daily. Amplification of TCRbeta CDR3 regions was done by immunoSEQ multiplex PCR using 35 Vbeta forward primers and 13 Jbeta reverse primers. Scalp clonality was compared among normal scalp (n=4), patchy alopecia areata scalp (n=8), and alopecia totalis/universalis scalp (n=8). Tofacitinib-treated patients had biopsies at baseline and at 4 and 24 weeks of treatment, with a later scalp biopsy in several patients. Patients stayed on tofacitinib for 6 to 18 months and then had 6 months of follow-up off drug so that delayed response and recurrence could be assessed. RNA came from the PAXgene miRNA kit for fixed scalp, the miRNeasy kit for PBMCs, and the RNeasy kit for mouse skin. On the human side, TCRbeta sequencing was run on scalp tissue and on sorted CD4+ and CD8+ peripheral blood T cells from healthy controls and from alopecia areata patients with either patchy or totalis/universalis disease. The study used high-throughput TCRbeta sequencing to examine T cell clonal expansion in alopecia areata, in both the C3H/HeJ mouse model and human patients. What the authors observed across the whole study: TCR sequences shared between patients were less clear than in mice, possibly partly because of HLA diversity in the patient population. Scalp TCR repertoire analysis is complicated because resident alphabeta T cells in normal human skin are also sequenced, whereas mouse skin is dominated by gammadelta T cells. Compared with normal scalp, lesional scalp had higher clonality and more expanded CD8+ clones, particularly in alopecia totalis/universalis, a pattern that suggests antigenic drive.

The CDR3 numbers 18 residues from cysteine through phenylalanine. Only the CDR3 DNA stays, 54 bases, in frame from base 1. The V end gives up 4 bases and the J end 4 bases, leaving 15 bases in the junction not matched to a gene. Reading the germline V gene gives CDR1 SGHRS and CDR2 YFSETQ. The sample's time point label, in plain terms: baseline before oral tofacitinib. Lesional scalp punch biopsies and peripheral blood were collected from alopecia areata patients. After PBMCs were isolated by density centrifugation and stained for CD3, CD4 and CD8, a FACSAria was used to sort CD4+ and CD8+ T cells. This clone was detected a few times. Its specific antigen is unknown. No quality values exist for individual bases; no much larger clone is one base distant. Library creation used the immunoSEQ multiplex PCR assay. For TCR sequencing, RNA was extracted from every sample and reverse transcribed into cDNA to serve as template. First-strand cDNA was synthesized with SuperScript III using a 2:1 mix of oligo-dT and random hexamers. A synthetic immune receptor repertoire was used to assess amplification bias, and residual bias was removed computationally. Processing in the source paper ran as follows. Raw reads were preprocessed for error removal, and CDR3 was defined according to IMGT conventions as running from the conserved cysteine to phenylalanine. Clonality was computed as 1 minus the Shannon entropy, with the entropy normalized by log2 of the number of productive unique TCRs. Whether scalp clones were CD4 or CD8 was inferred by matching scalp TCRbeta sequences against CD4 and CD8 repertoires sorted from blood. Sourced from immuneACCESS, this table was stored by TCRdb with only in-frame sequences that have V and J called. A share of the clones is absent; for the studies checked, an unresolved V gene accounts for under half, and the remainder has no known explanation. The V and J calls and clone size come from that table; D and trimming were worked out from the DNA. The sample profile shows roughly 140,000 clones; approximately 50% of them were found once. The top ten constitute 0.85% to 1% of the sample.

Sequencing was performed on CD4+ T cells sorted from blood, taken at week 0. The receptor was derived from a human donor with alopecia areata. The rearranged chain carries TRBV5-1 and TRBJ2-1, with 9 central nucleotides matching TRBD1. Read as DNA, the sequence is TGCGCCAGCAGCCCCGCACCCAGCGGGACAGGGTCTTACAATGAGCAGTTCTTC. Translated, it reads CASSPAPSGTGSYNEQFF.